This T cell receptor (beta chain) stems from a study of cytomegalovirus exposure and HLA in healthy donors. Broader study findings: What a later analysis showed was that several of the most significant clusters appeared linked to common viral pathogens.

This clone was found a few times. Its target is unknown. V gave up 0 bases and J gave up 3 bases; unmatched junction bases: 6. The CDR3 has 16 residues. The germline V gene encodes CDR1 MGHRA and CDR2 YSYEKL. The PCR used 60 Vbeta and 13 Jbeta primers. Per the study methods: A follow-up analysis tallied about 80 million unique TCR beta chains, roughly 9.9 million shared. Clones were read by immunoSEQ multiplex PCR, and TCRdb kept only the in-frame ones, dropping some. V, J and clone size are taken as reported in that table, and D and trimming were inferred from the DNA itself. The data hold some 60,000 clones, with about four fifths observed a single time.

The sequence was collected from a woman aged 40 to 49 in good health and CMV-seronegative. This rearrangement joins TRBV4-1 to TRBJ2-3; 7 nucleotides line up with TRBD1. The sample taken for sequencing was PBMCs. CDR3 protein: CASSQDKGAGTDTQYF. CDR3 bases: TGCGCCAGCAGCCAAGACAAGGGGGCAGGTACAGATACGCAGTATTTT.